This T cell receptor (beta chain) was sequenced in a study of blood T cell repertoires in COVID-19. TCRdb's table, derived via immunoSEQ multiplex PCR, lists solely in-frame clones and lacks some. This sample carries approximately 200,000 clones, around 80% of them seen once, and the ten largest clones take approximately 5%. There are 15 residues in the CDR3. V lost 4 bases, J lost 7 bases, and 8 bases stayed unmatched. The germline V gene encodes CDR1 SGHDT and CDR2 YYEEEE. The clonotype comes from a woman between 55 and 75 years old who had recovered from COVID-19. Sequencing was performed on peripheral blood. The genes are TRBV5-6 and TRBJ2-1; the match to TRBD2 covers 10 bases. CDR3 in DNA: TGTGCCAGCAGCCATCGGACTAGCGGCAATAATGAGCAGTTCTTC. Amino acid sequence: CASSHRTSGNNEQFF.